A selection of T cell receptor beta chains follows, all from one sample in a study of response to subunit inactivated influenza vaccine. MiXCR, run by TCRdb on the RT-PCR reads, gives a single entry per CDR3 protein. The data contain 800,000 or so distinct CDR3 sequences, 21% of them singletons. The specimen comprised PBMCs from blood, sampled more than 4 days after vaccination. These receptors originate from a man between 50 and 59 years old who received an inactivated influenza vaccine. Each CDR3 is given with its conserved first and last residue. A D gene is named only where the DNA matches it firmly. Only part of the rows carry a size: once, few, many, or a class if the clone is expanded.

V gene	D gene	J gene	clone size	CDR3 protein	CDR3 DNA
TRBV9	.	TRBJ2-1	few	CASSDPGQVLNEQFF	TGTGCCAGCAGCGACCCGGGACAAGTCCTCAATGAGCAGTTCTTC
TRBV12-3/TRBV12-4	TRBD2	TRBJ2-3	few	CASSRADRLAGGDTQYF	TGTGCCAGCAGCCGAGCCGATCGACTAGCGGGGGGGGATACGCAGTATTTT
TRBV7-2	.	TRBJ2-3	.	CASRARGSRVDTQYF	TGTGCCAGCAGAGCTAGAGGGAGTCGGGTAGATACGCAGTATTTT
TRBV29-1	.	TRBJ2-1	.	CSSLWGREQFF	TGCAGCTCATTGTGGGGGCGAGAGCAGTTCTTC
TRBV28	.	TRBJ2-3	.	CASRSGAGVTDTQYF	TGTGCCAGCAGGTCGGGGGCGGGAGTGACAGATACGCAGTATTTT
TRBV7-2	.	TRBJ1-1	few	CASSLDAATEAFF	TGTGCCAGCAGCTTAGACGCGGCAACTGAAGCTTTCTTT
TRBV18	.	TRBJ2-3	many	CASSELDTTAGYTQYF	TGTGCCAGCTCAGAATTAGATACTACGGCGGGATATACGCAGTATTTT
TRBV6-5	TRBD2	TRBJ2-7	.	CASSYSLAASYEQYF	TGTGCCAGCAGTTACTCTCTAGCGGCCTCCTACGAGCAGTACTTC
TRBV30	TRBD2	TRBJ2-1	.	CAWSVISGRAGWAEQFF	TGTGCCTGGAGCGTCATTAGCGGGAGGGCCGGTTGGGCTGAGCAGTTCTTC
TRBV20-1	TRBD1	TRBJ1-1	few	CSAGQGDTEAFF	TGCAGTGCTGGACAGGGGGACACTGAAGCTTTCTTT
TRBV30	TRBD2	TRBJ2-2	.	CAWRPAGLASTGELFF	TGTGCCTGGAGACCAGCGGGACTAGCGAGCACCGGGGAGCTGTTTTTT
TRBV4-1	TRBD2	TRBJ2-1	.	CASSQFAPGTSGYNEQFF	TGCGCCAGCAGCCAATTTGCTCCCGGGACTAGCGGATACAATGAGCAGTTCTTC
TRBV7-2	TRBD1	TRBJ2-1	few	CASSSTGGFYNEQFF	TGTGCCAGCAGCTCGACAGGGGGTTTTTACAATGAGCAGTTCTTC
TRBV2	.	TRBJ2-7	.	CASSEAGGVGRYEQYF	TGTGCCAGCAGTGAAGCCGGCGGGGTTGGCCGCTACGAGCAGTACTTC
TRBV15	.	TRBJ2-1	.	CATSRPTGFSYNEQFF	TGTGCCACCAGCAGACCTACAGGATTCTCCTACAATGAGCAGTTCTTC
TRBV6-2/TRBV6-3	.	TRBJ2-2	many	CASSKMLNTGELFF	TGTGCCAGCAGTAAAATGCTAAACACCGGGGAGCTGTTTTTT
TRBV29-1	TRBD1	TRBJ1-4	few	CSGRDTGGEKLFF	TGCAGCGGGCGCGATACAGGGGGTGAAAAACTGTTTTTT
TRBV20-1	.	TRBJ2-2	.	CSASGDSNTGELFF	TGCAGTGCTAGCGGGGATTCGAACACCGGGGAGCTGTTTTTT
TRBV6-2/TRBV6-3	TRBD1	TRBJ1-1	.	CASRTGVGNTEAFF	TGTGCCAGCAGAACAGGGGTTGGCAACACTGAAGCTTTCTTT
TRBV4-2	.	TRBJ2-7	.	CASSQDEARGWEQYF	TGTGCCAGCAGCCAAGATGAAGCCCGAGGATGGGAGCAGTACTTC
TRBV20-1	TRBD1	TRBJ2-2	.	CSARGQGPGELFF	TGCAGTGCTAGAGGACAGGGGCCCGGGGAGCTGTTTTTT
TRBV9	.	TRBJ1-2	few	CASSVDRANYGYTF	TGTGCCAGCAGCGTAGACAGGGCGAACTATGGCTACACCTTC
TRBV7-8	.	TRBJ2-2	.	CASSLLFYANTGELFF	TGTGCCAGCAGCTTACTCTTTTACGCGAACACCGGGGAGCTGTTTTTT
TRBV12-3/TRBV12-4	.	TRBJ2-3	.	CASSSATRGRQYF	TGTGCCAGCAGTTCAGCGACTAGAGGAAGGCAGTATTTT
TRBV7-9	.	TRBJ2-3	few	CASSLFHTDTQYF	TGTGCCAGCAGCTTATTCCACACAGATACGCAGTATTTT
TRBV20-1	.	TRBJ2-7	many	CSAARGPSYEQYF	TGCAGTGCGGCGCGAGGGCCTAGCTACGAGCAGTACTTC